The 20 T cell receptor beta chains presented below share a single source sample, sequenced in a study of T-cell reconstitution after alpha-beta-depleted transplantation in children. Unique molecular identifiers featured in how the TCRbeta library was prepared. A single record per CDR3 protein comes from TCRdb applying MiXCR to the PCR reads. Of around 700,000 distinct CDR3 sequences in the sample, under 15% were seen once. The source was PBMCs, collected before TCRalphabeta/CD19-depleted stem cell transplant. The receptor set was obtained from a girl aged 2-9 years with congenital amegakaryocytic thrombocytopenia, due to receive a stem cell transplant.

This clonotype turned up a few times. This rearrangement joins TRBV29-1 to TRBJ2-4; D gene uncertain. The V end was cut by 4 bases, the J end by 0 bases, with 7 bases between. The CDR3 is made up of 13 amino acids. Germline V gene lookup returns CDR1 SQVTM and CDR2 ANQGSEA. The CDR3 reads CSVVGVAKNIQYF. Here the CDR3 DNA reads TGCAGCGTTGTAGGTGTAGCCAAAAACATTCAGTACTTC.

Ten or more counts support this clonotype. The chain combines TRBV20-1 with TRBJ2-5, with 9 positions matching TRBD1. This CDR3 has 13 residues. CDR1 and CDR2 (germline): DFQATT, SNEGSKA (reference sequence). J gave up 3 bases and V 6 bases, and 5 bases lay outside the gene matches. The CDR3 DNA sequence: TGCAGTGCAAGGGGACAGGGAAAAGAGACCCAGTACTTC. Its protein product is CSARGQGKETQYF.

The chain is built from TRBV5-1 and TRBJ2-1; D is uncertain. CDR1 is SGHRS, CDR2 YFSETQ, per germline. V was shortened by 1 base and J by 4 bases, with 6 bases between the two germline ends. The length of the CDR3 is 13 residues. The CDR3 sequence: CASSLLAYNEQFF. The CDR3 DNA is TGCGCCAGCAGCTTGTTGGCTTACAATGAGCAGTTCTTC. The full variable domain, in which reference TRBV5-1 and TRBJ2-1 provide the parts outside the CDR3, is KAGVTQTPRYLIKTRGQQVTLSCSPISGHRSVSWYQQTPGQGLQFLFEYFSETQRNKGNFPGRFSGRQFSNSRSEMNVSTLELGDSALYLCASSLLAYNEQFFGPGTRLTVL.

The sample holds many counts of this clonotype. The rearrangement links TRBV7-8 to TRBJ2-5; tentatively, D is TRBD1 (6 bases). Germline V gene data show CDR1 as SGHVS and CDR2 as FQNEAQ. The ends were cut back, 2 bases at V and 0 bases at J, with 10 bases in the middle. This CDR3 comprises 15 residues. The CDR3: CASSLTQGYQETQYF. Written as DNA, the CDR3 is TGTGCCAGCAGCTTAACGCAGGGGTACCAAGAGACCCAGTACTTC.

In this sample, this clonotype turned up a few times. V and J are TRBV5-1 and TRBJ2-2; possibly TRBD2 for D (5 bases). Trimming cost V 3 bases and J 4 bases, with 13 bases left between them. The CDR3 is made up of 15 amino acids. Germline V gene data show CDR1 as SGHRS and CDR2 as YFSETQ. CDR3 in amino acids: CASSSNLRGTGELFF. CDR3 sequence (DNA): TGCGCCAGCAGCTCGAACCTCCGGGGCACCGGGGAGCTGTTTTTT. The complete variable domain, with remaining parts taken from reference TRBV5-1 and TRBJ2-2, reads KAGVTQTPRYLIKTRGQQVTLSCSPISGHRSVSWYQQTPGQGLQFLFEYFSETQRNKGNFPGRFSGRQFSNSRSEMNVSTLELGDSALYLCASSSNLRGTGELFFGEGSRLTVL.

The rearrangement joins TRBV7-3 to TRBJ1-1; no firm D call. Germline CDR1 and CDR2: SGHTA and FQGTGA. The CDR3 runs to 15 residues. Trimming removed 5 bases at V and 6 bases at J, with 19 bases between. The CDR3 sequence: CASSPTGRQKAEAFF. In DNA, the CDR3 is TGTGCCAGCAGCCCCACTGGCAGGCAGAAGGCTGAAGCTTTCTTT.

This clonotype was seen at least ten times. The chain has TRBV5-6 and TRBJ2-2; perhaps TRBD1 as D (5 bases). This CDR3 has 13 residues. Trimming removed 4 bases from V and 9 bases from J, with 13 bases in between. Germline CDR1 is SGHDT and CDR2 is YYEEEE. In DNA form, the CDR3 reads TGTGCCAGCAGCGCACCAGGGTTTAGGGAGCTGTTTTTT. Translating it yields CASSAPGFRELFF.

At least ten counts were recorded for this clonotype. The chain is built from TRBV12-3 or TRBV12-4 and TRBJ2-3; no definite D call. V was shortened by 5 bases and J by 6 bases, with 15 bases between the two germline ends. This CDR3 has 14 amino acids. The CDR3 loop reads CASSSSIGPDTQYF. CDR3 in DNA: TGTGCCAGCAGTAGTAGTATAGGGCCGGATACGCAGTATTTT.

CDR3 sequence reads: CSAETGLAKNIQYF. The CDR3 region has the DNA TGCAGTGCTGAGACGGGATTAGCCAAAAACATTCAGTACTTC. The chain has TRBV20-1 and TRBJ2-4, with D possibly being TRBD2 (5 bases). This CDR3 region has 14 residues. Germline CDR1 and CDR2: DFQATT and SNEGSKA (reference sequence). Trimming took 5 bases from V and 0 from J, leaving 11 bases between them.

This clonotype was counted a few times. This chain links TRBV5-1 with TRBJ1-5, with D hard to call. Germline CDR1 reads SGHRS; CDR2 reads YFSETQ. This CDR3 region has 13 residues. Trimming cost V 4 bases and J 0 bases, with 5 bases left between them. CDR3 loop: CASSKASNQPQHF. As DNA, the CDR3 is TGCGCCAGCAGCAAAGCTAGCAATCAGCCCCAGCATTTT.

This clonotype was detected ten times or more. V gene TRBV28 combines with J gene TRBJ2-7, with 9 nucleotides matching TRBD2. The V gene end was trimmed by 4 bases and the J gene end by 3 bases; junction bases not matched to a gene: 4. CDR3 size: 14 residues. Looked up from germline, CDR1 is MDHEN and CDR2 is SYDVKM. CDR3 nucleotide sequence: TGTGCCAGCAGTTATCTACTAGCGGGCTACGAGCAGTACTTC. It specifies CASSYLLAGYEQYF.

The chain has TRBV3-1 and TRBJ2-4, with unresolved D. CDR3 length equals 15 residues. V lost 4 bases and J 0 bases, leaving 10 bases between the germline ends. The germline CDR1 and CDR2 sequences are LGHDT and YNNKEL (reference sequence). This CDR3 is CASSLGWGAKNIQYF. The CDR3 DNA reads TGTGCCAGCAGCCTAGGCTGGGGAGCCAAAAACATTCAGTACTTC. Together with reference TRBV3-1 and TRBJ2-4, the CDR3 gives the full variable domain: DTAVSQTPKYLVTQMGNDKSIKCEQNLGHDTMYWYKQDSKKFLKIMFSYNNKELIINETVPNRFSPKSPDKAHLNLHINSLELGDSAVYFCASSLGWGAKNIQYFGAGTRLSVL.

The chain couples TRBV6-2 or TRBV6-3 to TRBJ2-5; no reliable D call. Germline V gene lookup returns CDR1 MNHEY and CDR2 SVGEGT. Trimming removed 4 bases at V and 2 bases at J, with 11 bases between. The CDR3 consists of 14 residues. The CDR3 DNA follows: TGTGCCAGCAGTTCGGCTAGGGCTCAAGAGACCCAGTACTTC. Protein: CASSSARAQETQYF.

There are many counts of this clonotype. The rearrangement uses TRBV5-6 and TRBJ2-7; D is possibly TRBD2 (6 bases). The CDR3 totals 14 residues. Germline V gene data show CDR1 as SGHDT and CDR2 as YYEEEE. The V end was cut by 3 bases, the J end by 3 bases, with 13 bases between. The CDR3 is CASSSAGRNYEQYF. The DNA of the CDR3 is TGTGCCAGCAGCTCCGCCGGGAGAAACTACGAGCAGTACTTC.

The genes are TRBV5-1 and TRBJ2-5, with 11 bases matching TRBD2. The CDR3 is 15 amino acids. Germline lookup yields CDR1 SGHRS and CDR2 YFSETQ. V lost 4 bases to trimming and J lost 4 bases; unmatched junction nucleotides: 6. The CDR3: CASSISGRALETQYF. The CDR3 DNA sequence: TGCGCCAGCAGCATTAGCGGGAGGGCCTTAGAGACCCAGTACTTC.

This clonotype was counted ten times or more. The chain recombines TRBV3-1 with TRBJ1-1; the match to TRBD1 covers 9 bases. This CDR3 spans 13 amino acids. The germline CDR1 and CDR2 sequences are LGHDT and YNNKEL (reference sequence). V lost 5 bases to trimming and J lost 5 bases; unmatched junction nucleotides: 3. This chain's CDR3 is CASSGTGRTEAFF. The CDR3 nucleotides are TGTGCCAGCAGCGGGACAGGGCGAACTGAAGCTTTCTTT.

This clonotype has ten or more counts. CDR3 in amino acids: CAINPATGDTDTQYF. CDR3 bases: TGTGCCATCAACCCGGCGACGGGAGACACAGATACGCAGTATTTT. The rearrangement joins TRBV10-3 to TRBJ2-3, with D tentatively TRBD2 (6 bases). Per germline, CDR1 ENHRY and CDR2 SYGVKD. Trimming left V 7 bases short and J 2 bases short, with 16 bases between. CDR3 size: 15 residues.

This clonotype has at least ten counts. This sequence joins TRBV29-1 and TRBJ2-7; maybe TRBD1 (6 bases). The CDR3 sequence is 12 residues long. The V end was cut by 6 bases, the J end by 3 bases, with 12 bases between. CDR1 is SQVTM, CDR2 ANQGSEA, per germline. As DNA, the CDR3 is TGCAGCGTCGTGGACAGCATCTACGAGCAGTACTTC. This translates into CSVVDSIYEQYF.

This clonotype showed up many times. The chain uses TRBV29-1 and TRBJ1-1, with D possibly being TRBD1 (6 bases). CDR1 SQVTM and CDR2 ANQGSEA come from the germline V gene. The CDR3 loop spans 13 amino acids. Trimming left V 3 bases short and J 4 bases short, with 12 bases between. CDR3 in DNA: TGCAGCGTTGAGAAGGGGGACGGCACTGAAGCTTTCTTT. Translation gives CSVEKGDGTEAFF. Supplemented by reference TRBV29-1 and TRBJ1-1, the full variable domain reads SAVISQKPSRDICQRGTSLTIQCQVDSQVTMMFWYRQQPGQSLTLIATANQGSEATYESGFVIDKFPISRPNLTFSTLTVSNMSPEDSSIYLCSVEKGDGTEAFFGQGTRLTVV.

Many counts were recorded for this clonotype. V gene TRBV9 combines with J gene TRBJ1-3; the D gene is possibly TRBD1 (5 bases). Per the germline V gene, CDR1 is SGDLS and CDR2 is YYNGEE. Trimming took 4 bases from V and 3 from J, leaving 11 bases between them. There are 14 residues in the CDR3. The CDR3 loop is CASSFQGNGNTIYF. As DNA, the CDR3 is TGTGCCAGCAGCTTTCAGGGAAATGGAAACACCATATATTTT.